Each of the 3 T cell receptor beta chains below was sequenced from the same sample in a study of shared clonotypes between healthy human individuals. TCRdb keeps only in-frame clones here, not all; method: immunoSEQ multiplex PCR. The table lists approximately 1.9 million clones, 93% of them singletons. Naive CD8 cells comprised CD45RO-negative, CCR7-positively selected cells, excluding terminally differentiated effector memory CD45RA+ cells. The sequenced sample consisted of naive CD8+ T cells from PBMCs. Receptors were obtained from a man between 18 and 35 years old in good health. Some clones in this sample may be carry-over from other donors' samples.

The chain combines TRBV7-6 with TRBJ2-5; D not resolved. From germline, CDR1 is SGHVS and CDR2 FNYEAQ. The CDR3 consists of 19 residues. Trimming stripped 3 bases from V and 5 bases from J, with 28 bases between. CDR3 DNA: TGTGCCAGCAGCTTGGGCTCAGTCTGGCTGCGGCCCTCGGAGGAGACCCAGTACTTC. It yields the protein CASSLGSVWLRPSEETQYF.

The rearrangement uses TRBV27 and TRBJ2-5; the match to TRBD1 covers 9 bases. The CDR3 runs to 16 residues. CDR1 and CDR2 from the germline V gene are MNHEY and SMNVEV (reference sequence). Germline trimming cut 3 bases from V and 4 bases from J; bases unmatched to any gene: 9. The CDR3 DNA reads TGTGCCAGCAGTTTTACCGGGACAGGGTCGAGAGAGACCCAGTACTTC. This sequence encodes CASSFTGTGSRETQYF.

The CDR3 nucleotides are TGTGCCAGTAGTATTATCGGACTGAACACCGGGGAGCTGTTTTTT. Amino acid sequence: CASSIIGLNTGELFF. The chain is built from TRBV19 and TRBJ2-2; tentative D call: TRBD2 (5 bases). The CDR3 totals 15 residues. Germline CDR1 reads LNHDA; CDR2 reads SQIVND (reference sequence). V lost 3 bases to trimming and J lost 1 base, with 9 bases between them.